Following are 27 T cell receptor beta chains from one sample sequenced in a study of chemoradiotherapy in HPV16-positive cancers. Produced via immunoSEQ multiplex PCR; TCRdb's table is partial and in-frame only. The data contain 2,500 to 3,000 clones, roughly 85% of them singletons. Sequenced here: tumor tissue, sampled from a patient who underwent chemoradiotherapy. These receptors came from a human donor with HPV-associated anogenital cancer.

The CDR3 here is CASSPGLASSRAYF. The CDR3 DNA reads TGTGCCAGCAGCCCGGGACTAGCGTCGTCCAGGGCGTACTTC. J is TRBJ2-7 and V is TRBV14, with 10 bases fitting TRBD2. V gave up 4 bases and J gave up 12 bases; unmatched junction bases: 12. CDR1 and CDR2 (germline): SGHDN, FVKESK. The CDR3 has 14 amino acids.

This chain uses TRBV7-6 with TRBJ2-7, with D perhaps matching TRBD2 (6 bases). Germline-derived CDR1 and CDR2 are SGHVS and FNYEAQ. This CDR3 has 14 residues. Between the trimmed V and J ends, which lost 1 base and 1 base, there was a span of 8 bases. The DNA for the CDR3 is TGTGCCAGCAGCTTAGAGGAGGGGTCCTACGAGCAGTACTTC. This codes for CASSLEEGSYEQYF.

In its sample, this clone was seen once. The chain is built from TRBV9 and TRBJ2-5; the D gene is possibly TRBD2 (6 bases). V lost 5 bases, J lost 7 bases, and 21 bases lay in between. The germline CDR1 and CDR2 sequences are SGDLS and YYNGEE. The CDR3 is 15 amino acids. CDR3 amino acids: CASSAPGLVGGTQYF. CDR3 sequence (DNA): TGTGCCAGCAGTGCCCCGGGACTCGTAGGAGGGACCCAGTACTTC.

The gene calls are TRBV19 and TRBJ2-1, with 9 nucleotides matching TRBD2. CDR3 length equals 17 residues. The germline gives CDR1 LNHDA, CDR2 SQIVND (reference sequence). After removal of 5 bases from V and 2 bases from J, the junction contained 10 bases not matched to a gene. In DNA form, the CDR3 reads TGTGCCAGTAGTCTCCGGACTAGCGTCAGCCCCTACAATGAGCAGTTCTTC. Protein product: CASSLRTSVSPYNEQFF.

The gene calls are TRBV19 and TRBJ2-5; unclear D gene. The J call may be mistaken, given a closer DNA end match to TRBJ2-7. The CDR3 covers 14 residues. Looked up from germline, CDR1 is LNHDA and CDR2 is SQIVND (reference sequence). For the CDR3, the DNA is TGTGCCAGTAGTATTTTCGACGGCTCCTACGAGCAGTACTTC. Residues: CASSIFDGSYEQYF.

The V call is TRBV19, the J call TRBJ2-1; 12 nucleotides match TRBD2. The length of the CDR3 is 15 residues. V was clipped by 1 base and J by 10 bases; unmatched bases: 5. Germline CDR1 reads LNHDA; CDR2 reads SQIVND (reference sequence). CDR3 bases: TGTGCCAGTAGTATAGCACTAGCGGGAGGAGGGGAGCAGTTCTTC. This sequence encodes CASSIALAGGGEQFF. The full variable domain, completed using reference TRBV19 and TRBJ2-1, is DGGITQSPKYLFRKEGQNVTLSCEQNLNHDAMYWYRQDPGQGLRLIYYSQIVNDFQKGDIAEGYSVSREKKESFPLTVTSAQKNPTAFYLCASSIALAGGGEQFFGPGTRLTVL.

The rearrangement uses TRBV7-6 and TRBJ1-4; TRBD1 agrees at 7 bases. Per the germline V gene, CDR1 is SGHVS and CDR2 is FNYEAQ. The junction had 7 bases not matched to a gene; V was cut back by 3 bases and J by 0 bases. The length of the CDR3 is 17 residues. The CDR3 region has the DNA TGTGCCAGCAGCTTCGAGGGGGCGGGCGCAACTAATGAAAAACTGTTTTTT. Its protein product is CASSFEGAGATNEKLFF.

The chain combines TRBV2 with TRBJ2-3; D gene uncertain. V lost 4 bases, J lost 1 base, and 3 bases lay in between. Germline CDR1 is SNHLY and CDR2 is FYNNEI. The CDR3 has 12 amino acids. CDR3 amino acids: CASSVGTDTQYF. As DNA, the CDR3 is TGTGCCAGCAGTGTAGGCACAGATACGCAGTATTTT.

This rearrangement joins TRBV7-2 to TRBJ1-3; 7 bases align to TRBD1. Trimming at V came to 1 base and at J to 0 bases, leaving 3 bases not matched to a gene. Germline lookup yields CDR1 SGHTA and CDR2 FQGNSA. The CDR3 contains 16 residues. In DNA form, the CDR3 reads TGTGCCAGCAGCTTAGAGGGGGCCCGCTCTGGAAACACCATATATTTT. This codes for CASSLEGARSGNTIYF.

The J gene is TRBJ2-2, the V gene TRBV6-6, with TRBD1 matching over 8 bases. Germline V lookup: CDR1 MNHNY, CDR2 SVGAGI (reference sequence). The length of the CDR3 is 14 residues. V trimming: 7 bases; J trimming: 2 bases; junction bases outside the gene matches: 3. The CDR3 nucleotides are TGTGCCAGCAACGACAGGGGTAACACCGGGGAGCTGTTTTTT. It yields the protein CASNDRGNTGELFF.

V gene TRBV25-1 combines with J gene TRBJ2-7; D may be TRBD1 or TRBD2 (5 bases each). Trimming removed 5 bases from V and 5 bases from J, with 22 bases in between. From germline, CDR1 is MGHDK and CDR2 SYGVNS. This CDR3 region has 16 residues. DNA for the CDR3: TGTGCCAGCAGTCCCCTTTTGGTTCAGGGACCGAACGAGCAGTACTTC. Its protein is CASSPLLVQGPNEQYF.

Turning to this clone: The sample has other DNA sequences that encode this CDR3 too. The V and J genes are TRBV5-1 and TRBJ2-1; 10 bases fit TRBD1. Germline V lookup: CDR1 SGHRS, CDR2 YFSETQ. V lost 3 bases, J lost 8 bases, and 8 bases stayed unmatched. The CDR3 is 15 amino acids. CDR3 bases: TGCGCCAGCAGCTCCGGGACAGGGGTTGGAGATGAGCAGTTCTTC. Translating gives CASSSGTGVGDEQFF.

The V and J genes are TRBV6-6 and TRBJ2-7, with D perhaps matching TRBD1 (6 bases). The CDR3 is 13 residues long. The V end lost 6 bases, the J end lost 1 base, and 10 bases lay between the germline ends. Looked up from germline, CDR1 is MNHNY and CDR2 is SVGAGI (reference sequence). Here the CDR3 reads CASRKQGSYEQYF. As DNA, the CDR3 is TGTGCCAGCAGGAAACAGGGTTCCTACGAGCAGTACTTC.

The V call is TRBV2, the J call TRBJ2-7, with D unresolved. From germline, CDR1 is SNHLY and CDR2 FYNNEI. The V end was cut by 5 bases, the J end by 6 bases, with 5 bases between. This CDR3 is built from 10 residues. The chain's CDR3 is CASSWGEQYF. CDR3 nucleotides: TGTGCCAGCAGTTGGGGCGAGCAGTACTTC.

This clone has only a few counts. Distinct nucleotide sequences in the sample also encode this CDR3. The chain employs TRBV10-2 and TRBJ1-1; D remains ambiguous. V was pared by 10 bases and J by 0 bases, with 12 bases between. This CDR3 comprises 13 residues. Germline CDR1 and CDR2: WSHSY and SAAADI. DNA for the CDR3: TGCGCCACCGGCGGGGAAATGAACACTGAAGCTTTCTTT. It specifies CATGGEMNTEAFF.

The chain recombines TRBV14 with TRBJ2-1; TRBD2 agrees at 7 bases. From germline, CDR1 is SGHDN and CDR2 FVKESK. V lost 1 base, J lost 6 bases, and 9 bases stayed unmatched. The CDR3 is made up of 16 amino acids. CDR3 sequence: CASSQGSGRTGNEQFF. The CDR3 bases are TGTGCCAGCAGCCAAGGGTCCGGGAGGACTGGCAATGAGCAGTTCTTC.

There are a few counts of this clone. This chain connects TRBV4-2 to TRBJ2-1; 10 bases align to TRBD1. The V gene's germline CDR1 is LGHNA and CDR2 YNFKEQ. The CDR3 consists of 19 residues. The V gene end was trimmed by 4 bases and the J gene end by 12 bases; junction bases not matched to a gene: 24. CDR3 sequence reads: CASSPGQGLGETPTEGQFF. CDR3 nucleotide sequence: TGTGCCAGCAGCCCGGGACAGGGGTTAGGGGAAACTCCCACAGAGGGGCAGTTCTTC.

The chain recombines TRBV5-1 with TRBJ1-4; 8 bases are shared with TRBD1. Germline V gives CDR1 SGHRS, CDR2 YFSETQ. The CDR3 length is 14 residues. Losses at the gene ends were 6 bases for V and 1 base for J; bases not matched to a gene: 2. CDR3 sequence: CASTGGLTNEKLFF. CDR3 DNA sequence: TGCGCCAGCACAGGGGGCTTAACTAATGAAAAACTGTTTTTT.

The CDR3 coding sequence is TGTGCCAGCAGCTCCTGGACAGCGTTGAGCTCCTACAATGAGCAGTTCTTC. Amino acid sequence: CASSSWTALSSYNEQFF. The chain combines TRBV14 with TRBJ2-1, with D possibly matching TRBD1 (6 bases). V lost 5 bases and J lost 0, with 17 bases in between. This CDR3 is 17 amino acids long. Germline lookup yields CDR1 SGHDN and CDR2 FVKESK.

The V gene is TRBV6-5, the J gene TRBJ1-2; 9 nucleotides align to TRBD1. V dropped 6 bases and J dropped 4; count of bases not matched to a gene: 6. Germline CDR1 is MNHEY and CDR2 is SVGAGI. The CDR3 has 14 amino acids. The CDR3 bases are TGTGCCAGCAGCACAGGGGGCCGGGGCTATGGCTACACCTTC. Its protein product is CASSTGGRGYGYTF.

The gene calls are TRBV29-1 and TRBJ1-1; 7 positions match TRBD1. V lost 7 bases to trimming and J lost 0 bases; unmatched junction nucleotides: 2. Germline lookup yields CDR1 SQVTM and CDR2 ANQGSEA. The CDR3 contains 12 residues. The CDR3: CSGGQMNTEAFF. The DNA of the CDR3 is TGCAGCGGGGGACAGATGAACACTGAAGCTTTCTTT.

V gene TRBV29-1 combines with J gene TRBJ1-2; TRBD1 is a possible D gene (5 bases). This CDR3 is built from 13 residues. V shed 5 bases and J shed 5 bases, with 15 bases lying between them. CDR1 is SQVTM, CDR2 ANQGSEA, per germline. The CDR3 loop is CSVRTGTDYGYTF. The CDR3 nucleotides are TGCAGCGTTAGAACCGGGACGGATTATGGCTACACCTTC.

This rearrangement joins TRBV21-1 to TRBJ2-2; the D segment call TRBD1 is taken from the table without a DNA check. TRBV21-1 is noted as a pseudogene. The CDR3 is 16 residues long. The CDR3 DNA follows: TGTGCCAGCAGCAGCTTGACAGGGCTGGGCACCGGGGAGCTGTTTTTT. Its translation is CASSSLTGLGTGELFF.

The chain carries TRBV7-9 and TRBJ1-2, with D uncertain. The germline gives CDR1 SEHNR, CDR2 FQNEAQ (reference sequence). Trimming stripped 5 bases from V and 4 bases from J, with 11 bases between. The CDR3 loop spans 13 amino acids. In nucleotides, the CDR3 is TGTGCCAGCAGCCTCGAGGCCCTCTATGGCTACACCTTC. This translates into CASSLEALYGYTF.

The V call is TRBV6-5, the J call TRBJ1-1; weak D call: TRBD1 (5 bases). CDR1 is MNHEY and CDR2 is SVGAGI in the germline V gene. The V gene lost 6 bases and the J gene lost 8 bases, with 13 bases spanning the gap. The CDR3 extends over 12 amino acids. In DNA form, the CDR3 reads TGTGCCAGCAGGCCGGGGGTTGGGGAAGCTTTCTTT. Translated, it gives CASRPGVGEAFF.

J is TRBJ2-3 and V is TRBV9; 11 bases align to TRBD2. Germline lookup yields CDR1 SGDLS and CDR2 YYNGEE. Germline trimming cut 0 bases from V and 6 bases from J; bases unmatched to any gene: 9. CDR3 length: 17 amino acids. The CDR3 nucleotides read TGTGCCAGCAGCGTAGGGGCTAGCGGGAGGTCCCTGGATACGCAGTATTTT. Amino acid sequence: CASSVGASGRSLDTQYF. Full variable domain (remainder filled in from reference TRBV9 and TRBJ2-3): DSGVTQTPKHLITATGQRVTLRCSPRSGDLSVYWYQQSLDQGLQFLIQYYNGEERAKGNILERFSAQQFPDLHSELNLSSLELGDSALYFCASSVGASGRSLDTQYFGPGTRLTVL.

The chain uses TRBV27 and TRBJ2-7, with D possibly being TRBD1 (6 bases). Germline V gives CDR1 MNHEY, CDR2 SMNVEV (reference sequence). V lost 0 bases and J lost 4, with 16 bases in between. The CDR3 runs to 16 residues. The CDR3 reads CASSLSQAGVKYEQYF. The CDR3 DNA follows: TGTGCCAGCAGTTTATCGCAGGCAGGGGTAAAGTACGAGCAGTACTTC.